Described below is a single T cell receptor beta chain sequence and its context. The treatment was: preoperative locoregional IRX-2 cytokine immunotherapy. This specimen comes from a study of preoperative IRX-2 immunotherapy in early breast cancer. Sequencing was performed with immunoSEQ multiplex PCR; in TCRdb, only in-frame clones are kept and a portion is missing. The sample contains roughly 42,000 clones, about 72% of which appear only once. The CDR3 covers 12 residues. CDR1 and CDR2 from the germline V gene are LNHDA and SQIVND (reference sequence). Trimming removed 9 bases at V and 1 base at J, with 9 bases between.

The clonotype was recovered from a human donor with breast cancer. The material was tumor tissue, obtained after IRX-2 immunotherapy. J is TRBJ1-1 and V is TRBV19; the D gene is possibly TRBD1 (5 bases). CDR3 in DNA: TGTGCCAGCGGGGGGGGGAACACTGAAGCTTTCTTT. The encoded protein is CASGGGNTEAFF.